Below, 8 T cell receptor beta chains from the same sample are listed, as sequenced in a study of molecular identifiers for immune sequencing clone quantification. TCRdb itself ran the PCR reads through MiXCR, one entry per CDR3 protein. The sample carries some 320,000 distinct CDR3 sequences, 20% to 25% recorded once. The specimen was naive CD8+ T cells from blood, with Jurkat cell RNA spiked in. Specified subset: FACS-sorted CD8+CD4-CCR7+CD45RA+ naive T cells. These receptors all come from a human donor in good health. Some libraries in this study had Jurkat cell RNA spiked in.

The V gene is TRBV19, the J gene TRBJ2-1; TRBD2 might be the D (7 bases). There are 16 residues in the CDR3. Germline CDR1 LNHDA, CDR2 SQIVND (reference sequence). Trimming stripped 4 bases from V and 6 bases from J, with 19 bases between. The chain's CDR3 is CASSTLSGGRGNEQFF. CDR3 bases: TGTGCCAGTAGTACGTTATCCGGGGGGCGGGGCAATGAGCAGTTCTTC.

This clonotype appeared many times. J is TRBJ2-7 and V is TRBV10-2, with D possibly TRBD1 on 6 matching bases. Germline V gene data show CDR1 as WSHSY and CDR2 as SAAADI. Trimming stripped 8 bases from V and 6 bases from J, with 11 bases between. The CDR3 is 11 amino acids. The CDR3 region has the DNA TGCGCCAGCTCGACAGGATCCGAGCAGTACTTC. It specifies CASSTGSEQYF.

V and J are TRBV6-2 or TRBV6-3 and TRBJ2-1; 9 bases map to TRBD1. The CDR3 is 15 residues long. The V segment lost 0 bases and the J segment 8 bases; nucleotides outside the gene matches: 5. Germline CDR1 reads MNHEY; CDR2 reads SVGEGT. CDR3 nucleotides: TGTGCCAGCAGTTACTCGACAGGGGGTCTGGATGAGCAGTTCTTC. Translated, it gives CASSYSTGGLDEQFF.

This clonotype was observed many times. In DNA, the CDR3 is TGTGCCAGCAGTTTATTCCCCAGCTCCGGCCCGGGACAGGCCTACGAGCAGTACTTC. This encodes CASSLFPSSGPGQAYEQYF. J is TRBJ2-7 and V is TRBV28, with 8 bases identical to TRBD1. V trimming: 1 base; J trimming: 2 bases; junction bases outside the gene matches: 16. The CDR3 is 19 residues long. Germline loops: CDR1 MDHEN, CDR2 SYDVKM.

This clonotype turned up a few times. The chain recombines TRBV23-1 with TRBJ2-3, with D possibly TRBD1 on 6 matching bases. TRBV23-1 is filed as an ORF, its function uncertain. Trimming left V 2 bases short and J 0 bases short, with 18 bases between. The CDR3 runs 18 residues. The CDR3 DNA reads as TGCGCCAGCAGTCAAATCCGGGACATACTCCATAGCACAGATACGCAGTATTTT. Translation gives CASSQIRDILHSTDTQYF.

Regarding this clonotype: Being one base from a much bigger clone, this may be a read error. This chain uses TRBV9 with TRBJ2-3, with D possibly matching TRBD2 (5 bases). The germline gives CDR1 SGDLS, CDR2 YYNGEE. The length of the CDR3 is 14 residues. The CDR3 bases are TGTGTCAGCAGCGTAGGTGACTACACACATACGCAGTATTTT. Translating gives CVSSVGDYTHTQYF.

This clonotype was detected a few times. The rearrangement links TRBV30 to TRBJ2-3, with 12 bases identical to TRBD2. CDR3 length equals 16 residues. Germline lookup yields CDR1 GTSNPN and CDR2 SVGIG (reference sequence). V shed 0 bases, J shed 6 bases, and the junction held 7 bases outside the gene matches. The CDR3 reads CAWSVRASGGADTQYF. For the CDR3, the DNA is TGTGCCTGGAGTGTACGGGCTAGCGGGGGGGCGGATACGCAGTATTTT.

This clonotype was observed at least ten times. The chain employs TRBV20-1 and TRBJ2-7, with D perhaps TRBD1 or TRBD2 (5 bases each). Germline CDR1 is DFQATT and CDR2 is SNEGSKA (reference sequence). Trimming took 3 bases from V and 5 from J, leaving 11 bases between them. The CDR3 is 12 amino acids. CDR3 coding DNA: TGCAGTGCTAGTCGGGACCGCGACGAGCAGTACTTC. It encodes CSASRDRDEQYF.